This TCR beta chain is drawn from a study of cytomegalovirus exposure and HLA in healthy donors. Per the germline V gene, CDR1 is SGDLS and CDR2 is YYNGEE. The CDR3 runs to 15 residues. Trimming at V came to 4 bases and at J to 5 bases, leaving 9 bases not matched to a gene. Overall study results and limits: A later analysis, which compared TCR beta chains of equal frequency, found the HLA-associated ones more clonally expanded. A later analysis linked a missense variant in DCLRE1C to the trimming of TCR beta V and J genes.

The PCR employed 60 Vbeta primers together with 13 Jbeta primers. TCRdb keeps only in-frame clones here, not all; method: immunoSEQ multiplex PCR. Of 150,000 or so clones listed, more than 60% are singletons. Whereas donors were nominally healthy upon sampling, unrecorded immune exposures were probable. With regard to this clone: Its matching antigen is unknown.

Input material: PBMCs. The chain carries TRBV9 and TRBJ1-1; 9 bases are shared with TRBD1. The source of this sequence is a woman in her fifties or sixties in good health and CMV-seropositive. The CDR3 loop reads CASSLAGTGRTEAFF. The DNA for the CDR3 is TGTGCCAGCAGCTTAGCCGGGACAGGGAGGACTGAAGCTTTCTTT.